This TCR beta chain was retrieved from a study of T cell repertoires in cytomegalovirus infection. Germline values: CDR1 LNHDA, CDR2 SQIVND (reference sequence). The CDR3 has 15 amino acids. TCRdb used MiXCR to reprocess the reads, holding one entry per CDR3 protein. The data hold fewer than 700,000 distinct CDR3 sequences, with 20% to 30% observed a single time. Study results and caveats: HLA-C-restricted CMV-specific TCR beta clonotypes prevailed in the ex vivo response.

Notes on this clonotype: Its antigen is still unknown. An end of the junction differs from the germline gene, which may be a read error.

This chain joins TRBV19 and TRBJ2-1; D may match TRBD1 or TRBD2 (5 bases each). The clonotype comes from a human donor in good health (CMV status not recorded). Some clones in this sample may be carry-over from other donors' samples. Sequenced input: CD8+ T cells from PBMCs. The CDR3 nucleotides read TGTGTCAGTTCCCAGAAAGGGACCCTTTACAATGAGCAGTTCTTC. This encodes CVSSQKGTLYNEQFF.